This T cell receptor beta chain emerged from a study of regulatory T cells in long-lasting Graves disease. Study-level findings and limits: Patients with persistent disease showed a bias toward TRBV28, TRBJ1-2 and TRBJ2-5.

To make TCR beta libraries, researchers used iRepertoire HTBI primers and Arm-PCR of CDR3 regions. TCRdb processed the multiplex PCR reads anew with MiXCR; each CDR3 protein has one entry. Seen here are 440,000 or so distinct CDR3 sequences, more than 12% observed once, and the top ten hold 16%. As for this clonotype: Its antigen remains unknown.

Time point specified: newly diagnosed GD, antithyroid drugs for less than 3 months. PBMC RNA served as the TCR library source. Graves' disease diagnoses followed American Thyroid Association guidelines. This CDR3 is built from 15 residues. Per the germline V gene, CDR1 is SGHTA and CDR2 is FQGTGA. Trimming shortened V by 5 bases and J by 3 bases, and 17 bases separated the two germline ends. These same data were also listed under a study on T cells in Graves' hyperthyroidism and ophthalmopathy. That investigation notes: The study used the HTBI primer set for a first-round RT-PCR of the TCR CDR3. Model predictions of ophthalmopathy came a median around 7.1 months before onset.

V is TRBV7-3 and J is TRBJ2-7; D possibly uses TRBD1 or TRBD2 (7 bases each). Sequencing was performed on peripheral blood mononuclear cells (PBMCs), taken at new diagnosis, from a patient treated with antithyroid drugs. This sequence was found in a woman aged 25 to 39 with Graves disease. CDR3 amino acids: CASSVSGGESYEQYF. As DNA, the CDR3 is TGTGCCAGCAGCGTATCAGGGGGGGAAAGCTACGAGCAGTACTTC.